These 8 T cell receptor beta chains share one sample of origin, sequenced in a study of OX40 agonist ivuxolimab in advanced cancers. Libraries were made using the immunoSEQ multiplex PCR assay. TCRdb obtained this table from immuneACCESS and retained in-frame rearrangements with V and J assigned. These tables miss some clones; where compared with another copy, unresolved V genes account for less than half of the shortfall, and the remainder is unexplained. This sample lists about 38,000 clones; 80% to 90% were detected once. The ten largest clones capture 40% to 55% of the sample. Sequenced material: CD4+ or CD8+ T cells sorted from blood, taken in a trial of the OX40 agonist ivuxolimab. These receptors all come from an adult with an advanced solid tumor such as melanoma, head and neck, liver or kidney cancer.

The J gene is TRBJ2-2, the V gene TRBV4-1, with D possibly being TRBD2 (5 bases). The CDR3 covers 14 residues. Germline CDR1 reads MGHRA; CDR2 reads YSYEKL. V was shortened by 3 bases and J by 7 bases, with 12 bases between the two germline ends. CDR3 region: CASSHTLANGELFF. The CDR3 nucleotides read TGCGCCAGCAGCCATACCCTAGCTAACGGGGAGCTGTTTTTT.

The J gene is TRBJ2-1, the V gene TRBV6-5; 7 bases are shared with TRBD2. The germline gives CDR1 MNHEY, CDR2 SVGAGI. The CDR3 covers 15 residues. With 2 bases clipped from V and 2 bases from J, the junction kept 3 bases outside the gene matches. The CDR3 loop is CASSYGEGTYNEQFF. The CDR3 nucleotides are TGTGCCAGCAGTTACGGGGAGGGGACCTACAATGAGCAGTTCTTC.

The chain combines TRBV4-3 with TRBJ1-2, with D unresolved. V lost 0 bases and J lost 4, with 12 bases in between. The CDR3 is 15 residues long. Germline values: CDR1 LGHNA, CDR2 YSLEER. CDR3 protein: CASSQELTGGYGYTF. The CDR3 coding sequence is TGCGCCAGCAGCCAAGAGCTGACTGGTGGCTATGGCTACACCTTC.

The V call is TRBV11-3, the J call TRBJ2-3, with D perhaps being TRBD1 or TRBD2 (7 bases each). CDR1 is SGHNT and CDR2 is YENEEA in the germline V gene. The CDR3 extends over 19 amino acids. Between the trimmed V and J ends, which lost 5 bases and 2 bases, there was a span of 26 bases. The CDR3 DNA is TGTGCCAGCAGCCCCCCAGCAGGGGGGGGGATCGGAGTCACAGATACGCAGTATTTT. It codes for CASSPPAGGGIGVTDTQYF.

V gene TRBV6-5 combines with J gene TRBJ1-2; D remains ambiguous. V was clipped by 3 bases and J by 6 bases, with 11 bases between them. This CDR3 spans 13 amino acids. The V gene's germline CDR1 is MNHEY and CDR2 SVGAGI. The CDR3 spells CASSYRADHGYTF. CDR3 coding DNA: TGTGCCAGCAGTTATCGCGCAGACCATGGCTACACCTTC.

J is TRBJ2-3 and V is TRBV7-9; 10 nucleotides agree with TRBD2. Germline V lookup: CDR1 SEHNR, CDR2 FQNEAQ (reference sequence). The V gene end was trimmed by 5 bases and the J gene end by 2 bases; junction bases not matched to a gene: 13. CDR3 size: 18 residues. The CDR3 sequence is CASSPPSGGSKNTDTQYF. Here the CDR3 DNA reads TGTGCCAGCAGCCCTCCTAGCGGGGGATCGAAAAACACAGATACGCAGTATTTT.

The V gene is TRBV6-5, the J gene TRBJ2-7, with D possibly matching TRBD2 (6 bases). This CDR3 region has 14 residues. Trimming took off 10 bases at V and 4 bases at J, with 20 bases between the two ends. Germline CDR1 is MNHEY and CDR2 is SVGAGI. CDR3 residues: CAIGPVAGGYEQYF. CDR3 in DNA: TGTGCCATCGGCCCAGTAGCCGGGGGTTACGAGCAGTACTTC.

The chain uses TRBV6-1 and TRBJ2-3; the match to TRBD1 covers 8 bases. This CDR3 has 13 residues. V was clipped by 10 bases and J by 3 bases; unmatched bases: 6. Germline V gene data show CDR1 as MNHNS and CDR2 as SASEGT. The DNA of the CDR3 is TGTGCCATTGCGGACAGGGTTACAGATACGCAGTATTTT. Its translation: CAIADRVTDTQYF.